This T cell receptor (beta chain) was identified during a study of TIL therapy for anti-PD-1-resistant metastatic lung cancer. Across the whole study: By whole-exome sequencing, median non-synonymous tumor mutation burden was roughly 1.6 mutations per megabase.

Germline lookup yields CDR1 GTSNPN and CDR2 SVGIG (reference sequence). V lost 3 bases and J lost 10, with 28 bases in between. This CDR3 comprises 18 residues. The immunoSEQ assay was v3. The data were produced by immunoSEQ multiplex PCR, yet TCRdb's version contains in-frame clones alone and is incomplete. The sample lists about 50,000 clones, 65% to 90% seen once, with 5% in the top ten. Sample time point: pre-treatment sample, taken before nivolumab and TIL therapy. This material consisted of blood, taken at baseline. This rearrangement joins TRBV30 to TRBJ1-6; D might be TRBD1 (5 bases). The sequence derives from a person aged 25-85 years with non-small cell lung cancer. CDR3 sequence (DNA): TGTGCCTGGAGAGGATTTTCACGGGGCCAGGGTGGTAGGTCACCCCTCCACTTT. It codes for CAWRGFSRGQGGRSPLHF.